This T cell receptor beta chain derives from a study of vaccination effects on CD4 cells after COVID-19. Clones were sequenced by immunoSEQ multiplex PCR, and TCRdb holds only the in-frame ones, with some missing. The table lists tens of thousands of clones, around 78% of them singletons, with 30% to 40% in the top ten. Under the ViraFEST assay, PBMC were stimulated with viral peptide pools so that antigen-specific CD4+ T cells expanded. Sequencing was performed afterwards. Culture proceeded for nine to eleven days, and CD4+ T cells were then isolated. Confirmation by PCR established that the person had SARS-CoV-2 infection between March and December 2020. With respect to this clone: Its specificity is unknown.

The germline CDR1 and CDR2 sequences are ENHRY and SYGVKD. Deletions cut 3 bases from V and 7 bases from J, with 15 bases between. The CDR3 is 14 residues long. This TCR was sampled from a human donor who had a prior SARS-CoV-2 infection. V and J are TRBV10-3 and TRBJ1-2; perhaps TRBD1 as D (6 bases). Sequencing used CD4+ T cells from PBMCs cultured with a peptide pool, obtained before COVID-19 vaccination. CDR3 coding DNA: TGTGCCATCAGTGAAGTGTCAGGGGAAGGTGGCTACACCTTC. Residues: CAISEVSGEGGYTF.